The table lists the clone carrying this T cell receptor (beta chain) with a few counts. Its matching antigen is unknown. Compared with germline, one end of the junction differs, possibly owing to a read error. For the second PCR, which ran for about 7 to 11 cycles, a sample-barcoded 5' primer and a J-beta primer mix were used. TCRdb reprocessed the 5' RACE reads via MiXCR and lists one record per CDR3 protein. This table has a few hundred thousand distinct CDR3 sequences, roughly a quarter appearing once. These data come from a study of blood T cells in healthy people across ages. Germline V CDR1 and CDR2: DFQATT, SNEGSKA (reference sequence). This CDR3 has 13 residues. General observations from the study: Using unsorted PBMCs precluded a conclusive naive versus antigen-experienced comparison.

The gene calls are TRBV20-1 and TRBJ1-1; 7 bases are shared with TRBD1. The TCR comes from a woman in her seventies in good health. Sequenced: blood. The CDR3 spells CRAPPTNRGEAFF. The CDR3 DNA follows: TGCCGTGCTCCACCCACCAACAGGGGAGAAGCTTTCTTT.